Each of the 22 T cell receptor beta chains below was sequenced from the same sample in a study of blood T cell repertoires in COVID-19 (dated by TCRdb to between 2020 and 2021). Library method: the immunoSEQ multiplex PCR assay. In its TCRdb copy, this immuneACCESS table keeps in-frame sequences only and misses some clones. Where compared with another copy, unresolved V genes explain less than half of these, and the others have no known cause. The sample yields about 260,000 clones; about 91% were counted once. The top ten clones comprise about 2.5% of the sample. Sequenced: peripheral blood. The receptor source for this set is a person aged 18-30 years with COVID-19, enrolled during active disease.

This clone was seen only once. CDR3 DNA: TGTGCCACCAGCAGAGGGAAAGCGGGAGACAACTACGAGCAGTACTTC. Encoded protein: CATSRGKAGDNYEQYF. The genes are TRBV15 and TRBJ2-7; 8 nucleotides align to TRBD2. V shed 1 base and J 3 bases; nucleotides not matched to a gene: 8. CDR1 is LNHNV and CDR2 is YYDKDF in the germline V gene (reference sequence). This CDR3 has 16 residues.

The chain has TRBV7-6 and TRBJ2-1; TRBD2 might be the D (5 bases). Between the trimmed V and J ends, which lost 5 bases and 3 bases, there was a span of 17 bases. The CDR3 has 16 amino acids. Germline assignment: CDR1 SGHVS and CDR2 FNYEAQ. The CDR3 loop is CASSRYPNGDYNEQFF. CDR3 sequence (DNA): TGTGCCAGCAGCCGTTACCCCAACGGGGACTACAATGAGCAGTTCTTC.

V gene TRBV4-1 combines with J gene TRBJ2-7; maybe TRBD2 (5 bases). The germline gives CDR1 MGHRA, CDR2 YSYEKL. This CDR3 has 15 amino acids. The V and J ends lost 2 bases and 4 bases respectively, with 15 bases between them. DNA of the CDR3: TGCGCCAGCAGCCAATCCCCGGGATCTCAATACGAGCAGTACTTC. It yields the protein CASSQSPGSQYEQYF.

This chain links TRBV3-1 (or the pseudogene TRBV3-2) with TRBJ2-7, with a weak D call TRBD1 (5 bases). Looked up from germline, CDR1 is LGHDT and CDR2 is YNNKEL (reference sequence). The V and J ends lost 0 bases and 3 bases respectively, with 6 bases between them. This CDR3 spans 13 amino acids. The CDR3 sequence is CASSQDQGYEQYF. In DNA, the CDR3 is TGTGCCAGCAGCCAAGATCAGGGCTACGAGCAGTACTTC.

The CDR3 sequence: CASTTSSLRETQYF. The DNA for the CDR3 is TGTGCCAGCACTACCTCCTCGCTGCGGGAGACCCAGTACTTC. This chain links TRBV28 with TRBJ2-5; unclear D gene. Germline-derived CDR1 and CDR2 are MDHEN and SYDVKM. CDR3 length equals 14 residues. The V end lost 7 bases, the J end lost 5 bases, and 17 bases lay between the germline ends.

The chain links TRBV2 to TRBJ1-6; perhaps TRBD1 as D (6 bases). Germline V lookup: CDR1 SNHLY, CDR2 FYNNEI. V was clipped by 4 bases and J by 7 bases, with 14 bases between them. The length of the CDR3 is 15 residues. The CDR3: CASSGSGVLNSPLHF. Written as DNA, the CDR3 is TGTGCCAGCAGTGGCTCAGGGGTTTTAAATTCACCCCTCCACTTT.

The gene calls are TRBV9 and TRBJ2-3, with a possible D match to TRBD2 (5 bases). Germline V gene data show CDR1 as SGDLS and CDR2 as YYNGEE. Trimming pared 2 bases from V and 4 bases from J, leaving 11 bases between. The CDR3 consists of 14 residues. CDR3 protein: CASSVVEGPDTQYF. The CDR3 bases are TGTGCCAGCAGCGTCGTAGAGGGTCCAGATACGCAGTATTTT.

This chain uses TRBV24-1 with TRBJ2-3; D perhaps matches TRBD2 (6 bases). Trimming pared 3 bases from V and 3 bases from J, leaving 15 bases between. CDR3 size: 16 residues. Germline assignment: CDR1 KGHDR and CDR2 SFDVKD. The CDR3 spells CATSDPIGTQTDTQYF. As DNA, the CDR3 is TGTGCCACCAGTGATCCTATCGGGACTCAGACAGATACGCAGTATTTT.

The chain recombines TRBV2 with TRBJ2-1; a weak D match, TRBD2 (5 bases). CDR1 SNHLY and CDR2 FYNNEI come from the germline V gene. This CDR3 contains 16 residues. Trimming took off 3 bases at V and 7 bases at J, with 19 bases between the two ends. CDR3 protein: CASSDRTHQRGNEQFF. The CDR3 region has the DNA TGTGCCAGCAGTGACCGAACCCACCAGCGCGGGAATGAGCAGTTCTTC. Filled out from reference TRBV2 and TRBJ2-1, the complete variable domain reads EPEVTQTPSHQVTQMGQEVILRCVPISNHLYFYWYRQILGQKVEFLVSFYNNEISEKSEIFDDQFSVERPDGSNFTLKIRSTKLEDSAMYFCASSDRTHQRGNEQFFGPGTRLTVL.

CDR3 nucleotide sequence: TGTGCCAGCAGCATAGATAGACAGGGCCGGGGCTATGGCTACACCTTC. Protein product: CASSIDRQGRGYGYTF. The chain combines TRBV5-6 with TRBJ1-2; 7 bases are a match to TRBD1. There are 16 residues in the CDR3. The junction had 13 bases not matched to a gene; V was cut back by 4 bases and J by 4 bases. The germline CDR1 and CDR2 sequences are SGHDT and YYEEEE. Using reference TRBV5-6 and TRBJ1-2 for the parts outside the CDR3, the full variable domain is DAGVTQSPTHLIKTRGQQVTLRCSPKSGHDTVSWYQQALGQGPQFIFQYYEEEERQRGNFPDRFSGHQFPNYSSELNVNALLLGDSALYLCASSIDRQGRGYGYTFGSGTRLTVV.

This clone was detected only a few times. This chain joins TRBV4-3 and TRBJ2-4, with D tentatively TRBD1 (6 bases). The CDR3 is 17 residues long. The V end lost 0 bases, the J end lost 4 bases, and 16 bases lay between the germline ends. Germline-derived CDR1 and CDR2 are LGHNA and YSLEER. This CDR3 reads CASSQEIVPDRKNIQYF. CDR3 nucleotides: TGCGCCAGCAGCCAAGAAATTGTACCGGACAGAAAAAACATTCAGTACTTC.

This chain connects TRBV5-1 to TRBJ2-1, with a possible D match to TRBD2 (5 bases). Germline values: CDR1 SGHRS, CDR2 YFSETQ. V gave up 4 bases and J gave up 4 bases, with 12 bases separating them. The CDR3 sequence is 14 residues long. The CDR3 DNA is TGCGCCAGCAGCGCGATAGCGACATACAATGAGCAGTTCTTC. Protein product: CASSAIATYNEQFF.

The chain joins TRBV6-1 to TRBJ1-4, with no clear D. The CDR3 length is 16 residues. Germline V CDR1 and CDR2: MNHNS, SASEGT. Trimming cost V 0 bases and J 4 bases, with 12 bases left between them. This CDR3 reads CASSEAREGLNEKLFF. The CDR3 DNA follows: TGTGCCAGCAGTGAAGCGCGTGAGGGCCTTAATGAAAAACTGTTTTTT.

The rearrangement uses TRBV7-2 and TRBJ2-7; 9 nucleotides align to TRBD2. Trimming took 5 bases from V and 5 from J; bases not matched to a gene: 4. In germline, CDR1 is SGHTA, CDR2 FQGNSA. This CDR3 is built from 13 residues. The CDR3 region is CASSQEREDEQYF. CDR3 nucleotide sequence: TGTGCCAGCAGCCAGGAGCGGGAGGACGAGCAGTACTTC.

J is TRBJ2-2 and V is TRBV21-1; the table's D call of TRBD2 was not tested on the DNA. TRBV21-1 is termed a pseudogene. The CDR3 contains 23 residues. CDR3 amino acids: CASSKARFGKDQTSLPNTGELFF. The CDR3, as DNA: TGTGCCAGCAGCAAAGCTCGGTTCGGGAAGGATCAAACTAGCCTACCGAACACCGGGGAGCTGTTTTTT.

The chain uses TRBV27 and TRBJ2-6; the D gene is possibly TRBD1 (5 bases). CDR1 is MNHEY, CDR2 SMNVEV, per germline (reference sequence). V was pared by 7 bases and J by 0 bases, with 31 bases between. The CDR3 covers 22 residues. CDR3 sequence: CASTFRLSGLLGHGSGANVLTF. In DNA, the CDR3 is TGTGCCAGCACTTTCCGCCTCTCGGGTCTTTTAGGACACGGCTCTGGGGCCAACGTCCTGACTTTC.

The rearrangement uses TRBV4-3 and TRBJ2-2; 10 bases are shared with TRBD2. After removal of 0 bases from V and 7 bases from J, the junction contained 8 bases not matched to a gene. Germline V gene data show CDR1 as LGHNA and CDR2 as YSLEER. CDR3 length equals 17 residues. CDR3 region: CASSQDRAGGPGGELFF. DNA of the CDR3: TGCGCCAGCAGCCAAGATCGAGCGGGAGGGCCCGGCGGGGAGCTGTTTTTT.

CDR3 coding DNA: TGTGCCAGCAGCCAAGCGGATACAGGCACCTACGAGCAGTACTTC. It codes for CASSQADTGTYEQYF. The chain links TRBV4-2 to TRBJ2-7; tentatively, D is TRBD1 (5 bases). CDR1 is LGHNA and CDR2 is YNFKEQ in the germline V gene. The CDR3 length is 15 residues. Trimming left V 1 base short and J 2 bases short, with 12 bases between.

The chain combines TRBV7-2 with TRBJ1-4; D gene ambiguous. V lost 5 bases and J lost 5, with 15 bases in between. Germline V gives CDR1 SGHTA, CDR2 FQGNSA. This CDR3 spans 15 amino acids. Here the CDR3 DNA reads TGTGCCAGCAGCCCGCGATCCTCGGGAAATGAAAAACTGTTTTTT. This encodes CASSPRSSGNEKLFF.

The J gene is TRBJ2-1, the V gene TRBV5-5; D unclear. V dropped 4 bases and J dropped 4 bases, with 9 bases sitting between them. In germline, CDR1 is SGHKS, CDR2 YYEKEE (reference sequence). The CDR3 has 13 amino acids. DNA for the CDR3: TGTGCCAGCAGCGATGGAGCTTACAATGAGCAGTTCTTC. Translated: CASSDGAYNEQFF.

The chain's CDR3 is CAISEPDRTPFGEQFF. CDR3 nucleotides: TGTGCCATCAGTGAGCCGGACAGGACCCCGTTTGGTGAGCAGTTCTTC. The rearrangement joins TRBV10-3 to TRBJ2-1, with 7 bases fitting TRBD1. V dropped 2 bases and J dropped 9; count of bases not matched to a gene: 13. Germline V gene lookup returns CDR1 ENHRY and CDR2 SYGVKD. This CDR3 comprises 16 residues.

The CDR3 protein is CATKDRAGNEQFF. The CDR3 DNA sequence: TGTGCCACCAAGGACAGGGCGGGCAATGAGCAGTTCTTC. The rearrangement links TRBV24-1 to TRBJ2-1; TRBD1 agrees at 8 bases. V shed 8 bases, J shed 6 bases, and the junction held 5 bases outside the gene matches. The germline V gene has CDR1 KGHDR and CDR2 SFDVKD. The CDR3 contains 13 residues.